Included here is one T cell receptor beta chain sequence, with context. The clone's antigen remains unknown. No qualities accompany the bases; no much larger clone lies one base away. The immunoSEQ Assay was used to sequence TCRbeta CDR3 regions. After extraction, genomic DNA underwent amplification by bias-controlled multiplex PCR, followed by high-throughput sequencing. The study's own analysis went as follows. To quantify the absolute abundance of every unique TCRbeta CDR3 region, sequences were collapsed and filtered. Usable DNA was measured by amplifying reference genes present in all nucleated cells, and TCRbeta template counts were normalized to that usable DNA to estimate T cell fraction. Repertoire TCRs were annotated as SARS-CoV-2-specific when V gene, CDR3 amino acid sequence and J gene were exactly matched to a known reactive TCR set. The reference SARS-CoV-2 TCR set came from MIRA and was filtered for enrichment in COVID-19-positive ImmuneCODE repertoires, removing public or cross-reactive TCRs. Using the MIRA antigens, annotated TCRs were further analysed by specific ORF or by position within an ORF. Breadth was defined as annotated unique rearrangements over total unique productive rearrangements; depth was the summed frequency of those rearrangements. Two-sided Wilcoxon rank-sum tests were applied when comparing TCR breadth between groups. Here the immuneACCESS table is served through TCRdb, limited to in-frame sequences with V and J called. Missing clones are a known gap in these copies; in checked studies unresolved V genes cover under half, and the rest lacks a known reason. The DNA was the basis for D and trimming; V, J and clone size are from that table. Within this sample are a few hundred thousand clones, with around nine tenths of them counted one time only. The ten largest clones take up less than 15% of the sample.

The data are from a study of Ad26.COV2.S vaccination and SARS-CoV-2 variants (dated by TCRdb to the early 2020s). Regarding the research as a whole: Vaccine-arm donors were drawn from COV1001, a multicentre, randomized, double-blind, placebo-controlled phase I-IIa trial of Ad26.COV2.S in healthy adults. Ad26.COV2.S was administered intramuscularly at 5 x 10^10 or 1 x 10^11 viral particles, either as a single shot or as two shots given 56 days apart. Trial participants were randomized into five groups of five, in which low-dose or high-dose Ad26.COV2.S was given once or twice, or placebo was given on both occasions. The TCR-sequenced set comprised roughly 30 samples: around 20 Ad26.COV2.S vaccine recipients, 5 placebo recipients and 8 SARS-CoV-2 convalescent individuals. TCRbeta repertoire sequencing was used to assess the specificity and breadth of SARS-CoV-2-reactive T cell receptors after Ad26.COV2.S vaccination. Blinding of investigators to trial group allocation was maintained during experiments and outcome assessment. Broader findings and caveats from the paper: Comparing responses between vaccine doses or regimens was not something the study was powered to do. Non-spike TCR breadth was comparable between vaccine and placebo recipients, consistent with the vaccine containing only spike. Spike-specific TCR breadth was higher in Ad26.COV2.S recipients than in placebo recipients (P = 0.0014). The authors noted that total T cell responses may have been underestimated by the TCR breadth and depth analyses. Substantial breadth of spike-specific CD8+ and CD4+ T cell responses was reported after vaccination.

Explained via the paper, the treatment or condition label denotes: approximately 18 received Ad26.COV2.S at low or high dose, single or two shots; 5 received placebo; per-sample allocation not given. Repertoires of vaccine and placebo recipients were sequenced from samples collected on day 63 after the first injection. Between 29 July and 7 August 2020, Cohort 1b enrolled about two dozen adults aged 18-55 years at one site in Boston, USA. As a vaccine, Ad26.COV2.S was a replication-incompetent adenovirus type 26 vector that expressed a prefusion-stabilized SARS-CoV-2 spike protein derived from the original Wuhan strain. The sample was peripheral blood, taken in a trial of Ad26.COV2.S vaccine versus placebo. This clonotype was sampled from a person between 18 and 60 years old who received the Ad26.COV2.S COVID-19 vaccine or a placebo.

This receptor carries the CDR3 CAIRLAGTYNEQFF. The DNA reads TGTGCCATCAGACTAGCGGGGACCTACAATGAGCAGTTCTTC. Recombination connected TRBV10-3 to TRBJ2-1, with 10 middle bases fitting TRBD2. The germline V gene yields ENHRY for CDR1 and SYGVKD for CDR2. The CDR3 contains 14 residues, cysteine and phenylalanine counted. Only the CDR3 DNA stays, 42 bases, in frame from base 1. The V end gives up 6 bases and the J end 2 bases, leaving 1 base in the junction not matched to a gene.